These 28 T cell receptor beta chains originate from one sample sequenced in a study of blood T cells in healthy people across ages. The use of a sample-barcoded 5' primer and a J-beta primer mix characterized a second PCR of roughly 7 to 11 cycles. Each CDR3 protein gets one entry after TCRdb re-called the 5' RACE reads with MiXCR. The sample carries hundreds of thousands of distinct CDR3 sequences, about 25% recorded once. The same data also contributed to another study, on T cells of mothers and their children.

The sample consisted of blood. These receptor sequences come from a boy between 10 and 17 years old in good health.

This clonotype was counted between two and nine times. The gene calls are TRBV28 and TRBJ2-5, with D possibly TRBD1 on 6 matching bases. V dropped 2 bases and J dropped 5 bases, with 12 bases sitting between them. The germline gives CDR1 MDHEN, CDR2 SYDVKM. CDR3 size: 14 residues. CDR3 sequence reads: CASSLEGVLETQYF. The CDR3 DNA reads as TGTGCCAGCAGTTTAGAGGGGGTGTTGGAGACCCAGTACTTC.

The chain combines TRBV4-2 with TRBJ1-1; no definite D call. Germline-derived CDR1 and CDR2 are LGHNA and YNFKEQ. V was cut by 1 base and J by 1 base, with 10 bases left in between. CDR3 length: 15 residues. Here the CDR3 DNA reads TGTGCCAGCAGCCAAGGTCAGGAGGGGAACACTGAAGCTTTCTTT. It translates to CASSQGQEGNTEAFF.

This clonotype has a handful of counts. J is TRBJ1-5 and V is TRBV5-6; D is perhaps TRBD1 (6 bases). V lost 5 bases to trimming and J lost 0 bases, with 12 bases between them. The germline V gene encodes CDR1 SGHDT and CDR2 YYEEEE. This CDR3 comprises 15 residues. CDR3 sequence (DNA): TGTGCCAGCAGTTACGGACAGCTTAGCAATCAGCCCCAGCATTTT. Translated, it gives CASSYGQLSNQPQHF.

A few counts support this clonotype. V gene TRBV12-3 or TRBV12-4 combines with J gene TRBJ1-4; D not resolved. V was trimmed by 6 bases and J by 4 bases, leaving 9 bases between them. The CDR3 covers 13 residues. The CDR3 coding sequence is TGTGCCAGCAGCGTAAATGATAATGAAAAACTGTTTTTT. It yields the protein CASSVNDNEKLFF.

V is TRBV12-3 or TRBV12-4 and J is TRBJ2-5; perhaps TRBD1 as D (6 bases). The CDR3 consists of 15 residues. V dropped 6 bases and J dropped 2 bases, with 16 bases sitting between them. This CDR3 is CASSPGQPMQETQYF. CDR3 DNA: TGTGCCAGCAGCCCAGGACAGCCGATGCAAGAGACCCAGTACTTC.

V gene TRBV6-4 combines with J gene TRBJ1-2, with 7 bases identical to TRBD1. V dropped 11 bases and J dropped 2; count of bases not matched to a gene: 5. Germline CDR1 reads MRHNA; CDR2 reads SNTAGT. The CDR3 is made up of 12 amino acids. CDR3 coding DNA: TGTGCCTGCGGGGGACAGAACTATGGCTACACCTTC. As protein: CACGGQNYGYTF.

The V call is TRBV7-3, the J call TRBJ2-1; 10 bases match TRBD2. This CDR3 comprises 16 residues. J gave up 0 bases and V 6 bases, and 5 bases lay outside the gene matches. The V gene's germline CDR1 is SGHTA and CDR2 FQGTGA. The CDR3 DNA reads TGTGCCAGCAGTCCAACTAGCGGGACCTCCTACAATGAGCAGTTCTTC. Translating gives CASSPTSGTSYNEQFF.

The rearrangement joins TRBV2 to TRBJ1-5, with 9 bases matching TRBD1. Unmatched junction bases numbered 6, after V lost 6 bases and J lost 3 bases. Germline V gene sequence: CDR1 SNHLY, CDR2 FYNNEI. The CDR3 length is 15 residues. This chain's CDR3 is CASRRTGANNQPQHF. CDR3 DNA sequence: TGTGCCAGCAGGAGGACAGGGGCCAACAATCAGCCCCAGCATTTT.

In DNA, the CDR3 is TGTGCCATCAGTGCTAGCGGATACACAGATACGCAGTATTTT. Translated, it gives CAISASGYTDTQYF. V gene TRBV10-3 combines with J gene TRBJ2-3; 7 bases agree with TRBD2. V lost 4 bases, J lost 2 bases, and 3 bases stayed unmatched. CDR1 ENHRY and CDR2 SYGVKD come from the germline V gene. This CDR3 spans 14 amino acids.

The J gene is TRBJ2-3, the V gene TRBV4-1; 9 bases match TRBD1. The length of the CDR3 is 16 residues. V shed 0 bases, J shed 5 bases, and the junction held 6 bases outside the gene matches. Germline CDR1 reads MGHRA; CDR2 reads YSYEKL. For the CDR3, the DNA is TGCGCCAGCAGCCAAGAGGGACAGGGTATCGGAGATACGCAGTATTTT. Translated: CASSQEGQGIGDTQYF.

V usage is TRBV25-1 and J usage is TRBJ2-2; TRBD1 agrees at 8 bases. This CDR3 has 14 amino acids. Germline values: CDR1 MGHDK, CDR2 SYGVNS. The ends lost 4 bases at V and 6 bases at J; junction bases unmatched: 4. The CDR3 coding sequence is TGTGCCAGCAGTGTGGGACAGGTAGCCGGGGAGCTGTTTTTT. Residues: CASSVGQVAGELFF. The whole variable domain, remainder taken from reference TRBV25-1 and TRBJ2-2, is EADIYQTPRYLVIGTGKKITLECSQTMGHDKMYWYQQDPGMELHLIHYSYGVNSTEKGDLSSESTVSRIRTEHFPLTLESARPSHTSQYLCASSVGQVAGELFFGEGSRLTVL.

The chain uses TRBV5-1 and TRBJ2-7; 12 bases align to TRBD1. CDR3 size: 16 residues. Germline CDR1 is SGHRS and CDR2 is YFSETQ. V shed 0 bases and J 4 bases; nucleotides not matched to a gene: 5. The CDR3 here is CASSLVGTGGLYEQYF. DNA for the CDR3: TGCGCCAGCAGCTTGGTTGGGACAGGGGGCTTGTACGAGCAGTACTTC.

CDR3 nucleotides: TGCGCCAGCAGCTTATCCGGGACAGAAAACTATGGCTACACCTTC. Its protein is CASSLSGTENYGYTF. The rearrangement joins TRBV5-1 to TRBJ1-2, with TRBD1 matching over 7 bases. This CDR3 has 15 residues. Germline V lookup: CDR1 SGHRS, CDR2 YFSETQ. Trimming took 2 bases from V and 2 from J; bases not matched to a gene: 6. Full variable domain (missing parts from reference TRBV5-1 and TRBJ1-2): KAGVTQTPRYLIKTRGQQVTLSCSPISGHRSVSWYQQTPGQGLQFLFEYFSETQRNKGNFPGRFSGRQFSNSRSEMNVSTLELGDSALYLCASSLSGTENYGYTFGSGTRLTVV.

This clonotype came up a few times. The chain has TRBV27 and TRBJ1-6, with D possibly matching TRBD1 (6 bases). Trimming took 5 bases from V and 15 from J, leaving 20 bases between them. The CDR3 extends over 14 amino acids. Germline values: CDR1 MNHEY, CDR2 SMNVEV (reference sequence). In DNA form, the CDR3 reads TGTGCCAGCAGTGTACGCGGGACACCCCGTTTCCTCCACTTT. It yields the protein CASSVRGTPRFLHF.

Only a few counts were recorded for this clonotype. The chain has TRBV9 and TRBJ2-3; D unclear. The germline V gene encodes CDR1 SGDLS and CDR2 YYNGEE. The CDR3 totals 14 residues. V was clipped by 0 bases and J by 4 bases, with 9 bases between them. CDR3 bases: TGTGCCAGCAGCGTAGAACCTCCCCCAGATACGCAGTATTTT. Encoded protein: CASSVEPPPDTQYF.

This clonotype was seen a few times. The chain carries TRBV7-8 and TRBJ2-4, with D tentatively TRBD2 (6 bases). The CDR3 spans 15 residues. The V and J ends lost 1 base and 6 bases respectively, with 13 bases between them. The germline CDR1 and CDR2 sequences are SGHVS and FQNEAQ. The CDR3 protein is CASSLEWRGRNIQYF. The CDR3 DNA reads as TGTGCCAGCAGCTTAGAATGGAGGGGCAGAAACATTCAGTACTTC.

J is TRBJ2-2 and V is TRBV5-1; 7 nucleotides line up with TRBD1. V shed 2 bases and J 5 bases; nucleotides not matched to a gene: 6. Germline V lookup: CDR1 SGHRS, CDR2 YFSETQ. The CDR3 loop spans 15 amino acids. The CDR3 here is CASSFETGITGELFF. CDR3 sequence (DNA): TGCGCCAGCAGCTTCGAGACAGGGATTACCGGGGAGCTGTTTTTT.

V is TRBV15 and J is TRBJ2-1; TRBD2 matches 9 bases. V dropped 2 bases and J dropped 7; count of bases not matched to a gene: 9. The germline V gene has CDR1 LNHNV and CDR2 YYDKDF (reference sequence). This CDR3 is built from 16 residues. As DNA, the CDR3 is TGTGCCACCAGCAGAAATAGCGGGAGTGGTGGAAATGAGCAGTTCTTC. This translates into CATSRNSGSGGNEQFF.

The chain uses TRBV3-1 and TRBJ1-4, with D perhaps TRBD1 (5 bases). The CDR3 is 16 amino acids. Germline loops: CDR1 LGHDT, CDR2 YNNKEL (reference sequence). Between the trimmed V and J ends, which lost 4 bases and 3 bases, there was a span of 15 bases. The CDR3: CASSPAVGGANEKLFF. The CDR3 nucleotides read TGTGCCAGCAGCCCAGCCGTGGGGGGGGCTAATGAAAAACTGTTTTTT.

The chain combines TRBV5-6 with TRBJ2-5, with TRBD2 identical over 9 bases. CDR1 is SGHDT, CDR2 YYEEEE, per germline. V was clipped by 5 bases and J by 5 bases; unmatched bases: 16. This CDR3 spans 17 amino acids. CDR3 residues: CASRYNPQHLAGETQYF. CDR3 bases: TGTGCCAGCAGATACAACCCTCAACATCTAGCGGGGGAGACCCAGTACTTC.

This clonotype was observed a few times. The V and J genes are TRBV7-3 and TRBJ2-5; 9 bases match TRBD2. This CDR3 has 15 residues. J gave up 5 bases and V 1 base, and 5 bases lay outside the gene matches. Germline V gene lookup returns CDR1 SGHTA and CDR2 FQGTGA. DNA of the CDR3: TGTGCCAGCAGCTTAAGCGGGAGGGCCACGGAGACCCAGTACTTC. Translating it yields CASSLSGRATETQYF.

The rearrangement uses TRBV28 and TRBJ2-3; possible D gene TRBD2, 5 bases. Looked up from germline, CDR1 is MDHEN and CDR2 is SYDVKM. CDR3 length equals 16 residues. Trimming left V 5 bases short and J 4 bases short, with 19 bases between. The CDR3 is CASSDNAWGEADTQYF. The CDR3 DNA reads as TGTGCCAGCAGTGACAATGCATGGGGAGAGGCAGATACGCAGTATTTT.

This clonotype turned up a few times. The chain is built from TRBV20-1 and TRBJ2-3, with 8 bases aligning to TRBD1. CDR3 length equals 12 residues. Germline V gene data show CDR1 as DFQATT and CDR2 as SNEGSKA (reference sequence). The J segment lost 10 bases and the V segment lost 3 bases, leaving 6 bases of the junction unmatched. In DNA, the CDR3 is TGCAGTGCTAGGGCAGGGGGCAATGCGCAGTATTTT. Its protein is CSARAGGNAQYF.

This clonotype was seen a few times. The rearrangement uses TRBV21-1 and TRBJ2-1; whether TRBD1, the table's D call, matches the DNA was not checked. The J call may be in error: the DNA end matches TRBJ2-5 better. TRBV21-1 is labeled a pseudogene. The CDR3 spans 16 residues. CDR3 bases: TGTGCCAGCAGCAACCGTGTCCCAGAGGTTCAAGAGACCCAGTACTTC. Translated: CASSNRVPEVQETQYF.

The chain joins TRBV6-1 to TRBJ1-4, with 10 nucleotides matching TRBD1. Germline V gene lookup returns CDR1 MNHNS and CDR2 SASEGT. The CDR3 has 15 residues. Unmatched junction bases numbered 8, after V lost 6 bases and J lost 7 bases. This chain's CDR3 is CASSWDRGGIEKLFF. CDR3 DNA sequence: TGTGCCAGCAGCTGGGACAGGGGAGGAATTGAAAAACTGTTTTTT.

This clonotype occurred a few times. The chain employs TRBV4-2 and TRBJ2-7, with 8 bases lining up with TRBD2. The CDR3 sequence is 16 residues long. The trim removed 2 bases at V and 0 bases at J, leaving 6 bases unmatched. CDR1 is LGHNA and CDR2 is YNFKEQ in the germline V gene. The CDR3 nucleotides read TGTGCCAGCAGCCAAAATATAGCGGGGAGCTCCTACGAGCAGTACTTC. Protein product: CASSQNIAGSSYEQYF.

This clonotype showed up just a few times. The chain joins TRBV6-1 to TRBJ2-7; TRBD1 matches at 10 bases. The germline V gene encodes CDR1 MNHNS and CDR2 SASEGT. This CDR3 comprises 14 residues. V lost 2 bases to trimming and J lost 4 bases; unmatched junction nucleotides: 2. The CDR3 DNA sequence: TGTGCCAGCAGTGAATGGACAGGGGGGTACGAGCAGTACTTC. Translating gives CASSEWTGGYEQYF.

This clonotype appeared a single time. J is TRBJ2-3 and V is TRBV7-2; 15 bases map to TRBD2. Trimming cost V 5 bases and J 5 bases; bases outside gene matches: 8. The CDR3 loop spans 17 amino acids. From germline, CDR1 is SGHTA and CDR2 FQGNSA. The CDR3 region is CASSLRTSGGGLDTQYF. Written as DNA, the CDR3 is TGTGCCAGCAGCCTTCGGACTAGCGGGGGGGGCCTAGATACGCAGTATTTT.